This T cell receptor beta chain is drawn from a study of control samples from healthy donors and cancer patients. Profiling relied on immunoSEQ multiplex PCR, and the TCRdb table lists in-frame clones only, not all of them. Of some 130,000 clones in the sample, 92% were seen once. The CDR3 is made up of 13 amino acids. V gave up 3 bases and J gave up 5 bases, with 11 bases separating them. CDR1 and CDR2 from the germline V gene are DFQATT and SNEGSKA (reference sequence). Sequencing input: blood. The origin of this receptor is a woman in her 50s in good health. V usage is TRBV20-1 and J usage is TRBJ1-5; D is unresolved. Here the CDR3 reads CSASLGPHQPQHF. The CDR3 DNA sequence: TGCAGTGCTAGTTTAGGCCCACATCAGCCCCAGCATTTT.